This passage covers 17 T cell receptor beta chains from one sample sequenced in a study of blood T cell repertoires in COVID-19. Assay used: immunoSEQ multiplex PCR; TCRdb lists only in-frame clones, some missing. The sample records 150,000 to 200,000 clones, roughly 79% being singletons. Sequencing was done on a sample of peripheral blood. The receptors derive from a human donor with acute or convalescent COVID-19. The donor label of this sample is uncertain.

V gene TRBV30 combines with J gene TRBJ1-6; D ambiguous. V gave up 4 bases and J gave up 14 bases, with 18 bases separating them. This CDR3 is built from 13 residues. Per germline, CDR1 GTSNPN and CDR2 SVGIG (reference sequence). For the CDR3, the DNA is TGTGCCTGGACCTTCTCGGGAGGGTCAACCCTCCACTTT. Translating gives CAWTFSGGSTLHF.

In its sample, this clone was seen a few times. The CDR3 DNA is TGTGCCAGCAGCCCCCTCCACGGGGGCGAGCAGTACTTC. Translation: CASSPLHGGEQYF. The V and J genes are TRBV11-3 and TRBJ2-7; D may be TRBD2 (6 bases). The CDR3 spans 13 residues. CDR1 and CDR2 (germline): SGHNT, YENEEA. Trimming pared 5 bases from V and 6 bases from J, leaving 14 bases between.

This rearrangement joins TRBV5-4 to TRBJ1-1; perhaps TRBD1 as D (6 bases). V gave up 4 bases and J gave up 4 bases, with 11 bases separating them. This CDR3 spans 13 amino acids. CDR1 is SGHNT, CDR2 YYREEE, per germline (reference sequence). CDR3: CASSQQGGTEAFF. Here the CDR3 DNA reads TGTGCCAGCAGCCAACAAGGGGGCACTGAAGCTTTCTTT.

This chain connects TRBV2 to TRBJ1-2; D is uncertain. The CDR3 loop spans 13 amino acids. Germline lookup yields CDR1 SNHLY and CDR2 FYNNEI. Trimming pared 6 bases from V and 8 bases from J, leaving 16 bases between. CDR3 residues: CASSPSRAQGYTF. The CDR3 DNA sequence: TGTGCCAGCAGCCCCTCGAGGGCGCAAGGCTACACCTTC. The whole variable domain, filled in from reference TRBV2 and TRBJ1-2, reads EPEVTQTPSHQVTQMGQEVILRCVPISNHLYFYWYRQILGQKVEFLVSFYNNEISEKSEIFDDQFSVERPDGSNFTLKIRSTKLEDSAMYFCASSPSRAQGYTFGSGTRLTVV.

V gene TRBV2 combines with J gene TRBJ2-5, with TRBD1 matching 9 bases. Looked up from germline, CDR1 is SNHLY and CDR2 is FYNNEI. With V trimmed by 4 bases and J by 2 bases, 5 bases remained unmatched. This CDR3 is 15 amino acids long. CDR3 in DNA: TGTGCCAGCAGTGGGGACAGGGCTATACAAGAGACCCAGTACTTC. Translating it yields CASSGDRAIQETQYF.

This clone was counted a single time. J is TRBJ1-1 and V is TRBV28; D not certain. The CDR3 spans 15 residues. Per the germline V gene, CDR1 is MDHEN and CDR2 is SYDVKM. V was cut by 7 bases and J by 1 base, with 16 bases left in between. CDR3 nucleotides: TGTGCCAGCACCCAAGGAGGGTTGAGGAACACTGAAGCTTTCTTT. It translates to CASTQGGLRNTEAFF.

The chain recombines TRBV11-2 with TRBJ2-5; a possible D gene is TRBD1 (6 bases). Germline V CDR1 and CDR2: SGHAT, FQNNGV. CDR3 length equals 14 residues. Deletions cut 6 bases from V and 5 bases from J, with 16 bases between. Written as DNA, the CDR3 is TGTGCCAGCAGTCAGGACAGAGCCCGGGAGACCCAGTACTTC. Amino acids: CASSQDRARETQYF.

The CDR3 spells CASSLGGEASGRAGEQYF. The CDR3 coding sequence is TGTGCCAGCAGCTTAGGGGGTGAGGCTAGCGGGAGGGCCGGCGAGCAGTACTTC. V usage is TRBV7-8 and J usage is TRBJ2-7; 12 bases line up with TRBD2. J was trimmed by 6 bases and V by 1 base; bases with no gene match: 13. CDR3 length: 18 residues. The germline gives CDR1 SGHVS, CDR2 FQNEAQ.

The V call is TRBV27, the J call TRBJ1-4, with TRBD1 as a possible D gene (5 bases). Per the germline V gene, CDR1 is MNHEY and CDR2 is SMNVEV (reference sequence). Trimming removed 5 bases at V and 8 bases at J, with 9 bases between. This CDR3 comprises 12 residues. Here the CDR3 reads CASSSRGEKLFF. The DNA for the CDR3 is TGTGCCAGCAGTAGCCGGGGGGAAAAACTGTTTTTT.

This chain links TRBV28 with TRBJ2-2; D is possibly TRBD1 (5 bases). V lost 5 bases, J lost 5 bases, and 9 bases lay in between. The CDR3 is made up of 13 amino acids. Germline V gene lookup returns CDR1 MDHEN and CDR2 SYDVKM. CDR3: CASSQGVTGELFF. In DNA, the CDR3 is TGTGCCAGCAGTCAAGGGGTAACCGGGGAGCTGTTTTTT.

The CDR3 region is CASKGQLNTEAFF. CDR3 nucleotides: TGTGCCAGCAAGGGACAGTTGAACACTGAAGCTTTCTTT. The V and J genes are TRBV2 and TRBJ1-1; 7 bases agree with TRBD1. CDR1 is SNHLY and CDR2 is FYNNEI in the germline V gene. The ends lost 7 bases at V and 0 bases at J; junction bases unmatched: 2. CDR3 size: 13 residues.

Comments on this clone: Within the sample, other DNA sequences also encode this same CDR3. The chain couples TRBV7-9 to TRBJ2-5, with TRBD2 matching 8 bases. The V gene end was trimmed by 1 base and the J gene end by 1 base; junction bases not matched to a gene: 5. Germline-derived CDR1 and CDR2 are SEHNR and FQNEAQ (reference sequence). The CDR3 runs to 16 residues. The CDR3 coding sequence is TGTGCCAGCAGCTTAGGGCTAGCGGGCACCCAAGAGACCCAGTACTTC. This gives the protein CASSLGLAGTQETQYF.

In the case of this clone: The same CDR3 is also encoded by other DNA sequences in this sample. The rearrangement joins TRBV27 to TRBJ1-1; TRBD1 agrees at 7 bases. The germline CDR1 and CDR2 sequences are MNHEY and SMNVEV (reference sequence). V dropped 6 bases and J dropped 1; count of bases not matched to a gene: 2. This CDR3 is built from 13 residues. CDR3: CASSRQGNTEAFF. The DNA of the CDR3 is TGTGCCAGCAGCCGACAGGGGAACACTGAAGCTTTCTTT.

This rearrangement joins TRBV27 to TRBJ2-2, with 11 bases identical to TRBD2. CDR3 size: 17 residues. With 6 bases clipped from V and 5 bases from J, the junction kept 11 bases outside the gene matches. CDR1 MNHEY and CDR2 SMNVEV come from the germline V gene (reference sequence). The chain's CDR3 is CASSVFSGRAYTGELFF. The DNA of the CDR3 is TGTGCCAGCAGCGTCTTTAGCGGGAGGGCCTATACCGGGGAGCTGTTTTTT.

The J gene is TRBJ1-4, the V gene TRBV9; no firm D call. Germline V gene lookup returns CDR1 SGDLS and CDR2 YYNGEE. The CDR3 has 15 residues. V was cut by 4 bases and J by 2 bases, with 12 bases left in between. The CDR3 DNA reads as TGTGCCAGCAGCCCCCGCGGGCGGACTAATGAAAAACTGTTTTTT. Amino acids: CASSPRGRTNEKLFF.

This chain uses TRBV30 with TRBJ1-1; maybe TRBD1 (6 bases). The germline CDR1 and CDR2 sequences are GTSNPN and SVGIG (reference sequence). The V gene lost 2 bases and the J gene lost 10 bases, with 11 bases spanning the gap. The CDR3 sequence is 11 residues long. The CDR3 sequence: CAWSQQDRAFF. In DNA form, the CDR3 reads TGTGCCTGGAGTCAACAGGACAGAGCTTTCTTT. Together with reference TRBV30 and TRBJ1-1, the CDR3 gives the full variable domain: SQTIHQWPATLVQPVGSPLSLECTVEGTSNPNLYWYRQAAGRGLQLLFYSVGIGQISSEVPQNLSASRPQDRQFILSSKKLLLSDSGFYLCAWSQQDRAFFGQGTRLTVV.

V gene TRBV19 combines with J gene TRBJ1-5; D remains ambiguous. The ends were cut back, 5 bases at V and 6 bases at J, with 14 bases in the middle. The CDR3 sequence is 14 residues long. Germline V gives CDR1 LNHDA, CDR2 SQIVND (reference sequence). This CDR3 is CASSHTAGSQPQHF. As DNA, the CDR3 is TGTGCCAGTAGTCATACTGCGGGGAGTCAGCCCCAGCATTTT.